A selection of T cell receptor beta chains follows, all from one sample in a study of shared clonotypes between healthy human individuals. The data were produced by immunoSEQ multiplex PCR, yet TCRdb's version contains in-frame clones alone and is incomplete. In the table there are millions of clones, approximately 95% of which are singletons. The specimen sequenced was naive CD4+ T cells from PBMCs. Receptors originate from a man aged 18 to 30 in good health. Some clones in this sample may be carry-over from other donors' samples. Each CDR3 is given with its conserved first and last residue. A D gene is named only where the DNA matches it firmly. Part of the rows lack a size; the others show once, few, many or a class for expanded clones.

TGTGCCAGCAGCGTGACAGGGACCTCCTACGAGCAGTACTTC | CASSVTGTSYEQYF | TRBD1 | TRBV7-3 | - | TRBJ2-7
TGCGCCAGCAGCCTCCTCCCTTCTGAACCTTATGGCTACACCTTC | CASSLLPSEPYGYTF | - | TRBV5-1 | - | TRBJ1-2
TGTGCCAGCAGCCGTAGGCTGGGCTATGGCTACACCTTC | CASSRRLGYGYTF | - | TRBV5-4 | - | TRBJ1-2
TGCGCCAGCAGCCCTGGGACTAGCGGGAGTTTCTACGAGCAGTACTTC | CASSPGTSGSFYEQYF | TRBD2 | TRBV5-1 | - | TRBJ2-7
TGTGCCAGCAGCGTATTAACGCGGGAGGGCCGTCACACCGGGGAGCTGTTTTTT | CASSVLTREGRHTGELFF | TRBD2 | TRBV9 | - | TRBJ2-2
TGTGCCAGCAGTTACCGGGCTACCAGCTCCTACAATGAGCAGTTCTTC | CASSYRATSSYNEQFF | - | TRBV6-5 | - | TRBJ2-1
TGTGCCAGCAGCGTGACAGGGGGGAGCAATCAGCCCCAGCATTTT | CASSVTGGSNQPQHF | TRBD1 | TRBV28 | - | TRBJ1-5
TGTGCCAGCAGCCAAGAAGGGGTTAGCTCCTACGAGCAGTACTTC | CASSQEGVSSYEQYF | - | TRBV14 | - | TRBJ2-7
TGCGCCAGCAGCTTGGCCCAGGGCCAAAACACTGAAGCTTTCTTT | CASSLAQGQNTEAFF | - | TRBV5-1 | - | TRBJ1-1
TGCAGTGAAACGGGACAGGGCTCCACAGATACGCAGTATTTT | CSETGQGSTDTQYF | TRBD1 | TRBV29-1 | - | TRBJ2-3
TGCAGCGCGGCAGGGCACTTAACTAATGAAAAACTGTTTTTT | CSAAGHLTNEKLFF | - | TRBV29-1 | once | TRBJ1-4
TGCGCCAGCAGCTTGGTGTCCGCCACTGAAGCTTTCTTT | CASSLVSATEAFF | - | TRBV5-1 | - | TRBJ1-1
TGTGCCAGCAGCCCCCGCATTAGCGGGACTTCGAAAGATACGCAGTATTTT | CASSPRISGTSKDTQYF | TRBD2 | TRBV7-9 | - | TRBJ2-3
TGTGCCAGCAGTCCTCGGACTAGCGACACAGATACGCAGTATTTT | CASSPRTSDTDTQYF | TRBD2 | TRBV6-1 | - | TRBJ2-3
TGTGCCAGCAGCACGACTAGCGGGAGTTTCAACGAGCAGTACTTC | CASSTTSGSFNEQYF | TRBD2 | TRBV4-2 | - | TRBJ2-7
TGTGCCAGCTCACCACCCGGACTAGCGGGAGATACGCAGTATTTT | CASSPPGLAGDTQYF | TRBD2 | TRBV18 | - | TRBJ2-3
TGTGCCAGCAGCTTAGGGGTAGGGGTCAGGACGAACTATGGCTACACCTTC | CASSLGVGVRTNYGYTF | - | TRBV7-2 | - | TRBJ1-2
TGTGCCAGCAGCCCTCCCGGGGTCAGGGGCACCTACGAGCAGTACTTC | CASSPPGVRGTYEQYF | - | TRBV7-8 | - | TRBJ2-7
TGCAGTGCAGGGGATACGCAGTATTTT | CSAGDTQYF | - | TRBV20-1 | - | TRBJ2-3
TGCGCCAGCAGCTTGGGACTACAGTACAATGAGCAGTTCTTC | CASSLGLQYNEQFF | - | TRBV5-1 | - | TRBJ2-1
TGTGCCAGCACCCCGGGCTTTTCCACAGATACGCAGTATTTT | CASTPGFSTDTQYF | - | TRBV6-5 | - | TRBJ2-3
TGTGCCAGTAGTCCAGGGACCAGGTACACTGAAGCTTTCTTT | CASSPGTRYTEAFF | - | TRBV19 | - | TRBJ1-1
TGTGCCAGCAGTTTTCGTCCATACCTCTACGAGCAGTACTTC | CASSFRPYLYEQYF | - | TRBV28 | - | TRBJ2-7
TGCGCCAGCAGCGAACCCCCGGGAGTAGGCCAGTACTTC | CASSEPPGVGQYF | - | TRBV5-1 | - | TRBJ2-5
TGTGCCAGCCGCCGGGACAGAAAACTCTACGAGCAGTACTTC | CASRRDRKLYEQYF | TRBD1 | TRBV28 | - | TRBJ2-7
TGTGCCAGCAGCCCCCAAGGGTTTGAAAACGAGCAGTACTTC | CASSPQGFENEQYF | - | TRBV28 | - | TRBJ2-7
TGTGCCAGCAGGCAGCGGGAACAAGAGACCCAGTACTTC | CASRQREQETQYF | TRBD2 | TRBV2 | - | TRBJ2-5
TGTGCCAGCAGTACGACAGCTTACTACGAGCAGTACTTC | CASSTTAYYEQYF | - | TRBV28 | - | TRBJ2-7
TGTGCCAGCAGCTTAAATCGGTTGGGGACTGGGGCTAACAATGAGCAGTTCTTC | CASSLNRLGTGANNEQFF | - | TRBV7-3 | - | TRBJ2-1
TGTGCCAGCTCCCCCCAATACGGACAGGGAAACTATGGCTACACCTTC | CASSPQYGQGNYGYTF | TRBD1 | TRBV18 | - | TRBJ1-2
TGTGCCAGCAGTCCCCAAGCGGGAGGGCCGCACGAGCAGTACTTC | CASSPQAGGPHEQYF | TRBD2 | TRBV27 | - | TRBJ2-7
TGTGCCAGCAGCTTAGCCGGGACGGACGAGCAGTACTTC | CASSLAGTDEQYF | - | TRBV7-3 | - | TRBJ2-7
TGTGCCAGCAGTGTAGACAGGGGGCTCGTCGAGCAGTACTTC | CASSVDRGLVEQYF | TRBD1 | TRBV6-1 | - | TRBJ2-7
TGTGCCAGCAGCACCGGGACTAGCGTCACGACCGGGGAGCTGTTTTTT | CASSTGTSVTTGELFF | TRBD2 | TRBV9 | - | TRBJ2-2
TGTGCCAGCAGACTAGCGGGGAGAGATGAGCAGTTCTTC | CASRLAGRDEQFF | TRBD2 | TRBV7-3 | - | TRBJ2-1
TGCGCCAGCAGCTTGGAATCGGCTCATTACTCGACAGTACTGTTTTTT | CASSLESAHYSTVLFF | - | TRBV5-1 | - | TRBJ1-4
TGTGCCTGGAGAGTGACGGGGGCCAAAGATACGCAGTATTTT | CAWRVTGAKDTQYF | - | TRBV30 | - | TRBJ2-3
TGCGCCAGCAGCTTGACGGGAGAGAACACCGGGGAGCTGTTTTTT | CASSLTGENTGELFF | - | TRBV5-1 | - | TRBJ2-2